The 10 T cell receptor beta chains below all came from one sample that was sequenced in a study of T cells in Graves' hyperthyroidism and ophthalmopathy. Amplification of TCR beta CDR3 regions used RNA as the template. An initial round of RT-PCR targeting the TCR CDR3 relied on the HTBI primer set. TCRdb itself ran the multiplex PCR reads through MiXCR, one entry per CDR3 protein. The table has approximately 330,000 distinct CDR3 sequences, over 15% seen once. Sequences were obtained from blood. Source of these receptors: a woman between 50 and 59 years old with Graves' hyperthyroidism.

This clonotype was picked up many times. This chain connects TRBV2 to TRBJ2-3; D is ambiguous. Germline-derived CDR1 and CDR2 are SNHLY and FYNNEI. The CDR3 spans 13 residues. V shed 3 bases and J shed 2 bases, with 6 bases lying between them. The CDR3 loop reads CASSEPNTDTQYF. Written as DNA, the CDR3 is TGTGCCAGCAGTGAGCCCAACACAGATACGCAGTATTTT.

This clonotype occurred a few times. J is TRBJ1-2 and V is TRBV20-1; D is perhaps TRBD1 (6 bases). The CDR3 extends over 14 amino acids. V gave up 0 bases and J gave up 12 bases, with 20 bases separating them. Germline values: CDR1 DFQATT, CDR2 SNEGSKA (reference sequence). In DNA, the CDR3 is TGCAGTGCTAGAGAGAACAGGGATTCCCTTATGAACACCTTC. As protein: CSARENRDSLMNTF.

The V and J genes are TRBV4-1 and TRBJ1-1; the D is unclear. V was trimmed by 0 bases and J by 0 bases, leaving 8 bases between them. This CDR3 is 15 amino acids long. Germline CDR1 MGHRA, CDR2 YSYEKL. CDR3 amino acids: CASSQDSQVNTEAFF. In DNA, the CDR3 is TGCGCCAGCAGCCAAGACAGTCAGGTGAACACTGAAGCTTTCTTT.

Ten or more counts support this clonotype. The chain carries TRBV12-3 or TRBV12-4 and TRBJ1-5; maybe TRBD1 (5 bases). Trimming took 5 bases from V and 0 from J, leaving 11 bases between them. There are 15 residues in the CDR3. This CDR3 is CASSDQGDSNQPQHF. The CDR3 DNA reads TGTGCCAGCAGTGATCAGGGAGATAGCAATCAGCCCCAGCATTTT.

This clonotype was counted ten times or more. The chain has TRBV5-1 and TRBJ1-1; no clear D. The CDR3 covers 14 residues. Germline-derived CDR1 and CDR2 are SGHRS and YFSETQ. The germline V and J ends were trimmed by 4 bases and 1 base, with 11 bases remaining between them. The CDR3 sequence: CASSPLSGNTEAFF. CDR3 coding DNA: TGCGCCAGCAGCCCCCTCTCCGGGAACACTGAAGCTTTCTTT.

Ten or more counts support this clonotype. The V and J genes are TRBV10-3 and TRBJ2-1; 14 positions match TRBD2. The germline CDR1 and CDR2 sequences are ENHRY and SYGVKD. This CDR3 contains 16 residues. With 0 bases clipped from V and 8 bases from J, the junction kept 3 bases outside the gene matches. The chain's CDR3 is CAISESGTSGGDEQFF. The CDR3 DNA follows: TGTGCCATCAGTGAGTCGGGGACTAGCGGGGGCGATGAGCAGTTCTTC.

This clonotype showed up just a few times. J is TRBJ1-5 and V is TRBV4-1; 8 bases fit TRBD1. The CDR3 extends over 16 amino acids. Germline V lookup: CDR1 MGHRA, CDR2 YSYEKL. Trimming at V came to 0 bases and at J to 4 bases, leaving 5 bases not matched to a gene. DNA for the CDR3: TGCGCCAGCAGCCAAGAGACAGGGGTCAGAAATCAGCCCCAGCATTTT. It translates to CASSQETGVRNQPQHF.

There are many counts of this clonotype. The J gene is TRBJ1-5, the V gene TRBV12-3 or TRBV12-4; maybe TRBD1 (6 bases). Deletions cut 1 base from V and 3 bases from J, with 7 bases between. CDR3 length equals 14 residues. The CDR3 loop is CASSLGGLNQPQHF. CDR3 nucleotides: TGTGCCAGCAGTTTAGGGGGGCTCAATCAGCCCCAGCATTTT.

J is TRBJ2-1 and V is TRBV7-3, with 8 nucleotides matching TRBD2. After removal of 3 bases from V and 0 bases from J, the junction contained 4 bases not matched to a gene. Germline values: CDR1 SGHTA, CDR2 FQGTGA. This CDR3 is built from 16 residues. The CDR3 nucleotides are TGTGCCAGCAGCTTCCGGGGGGGGAGCTCCTACAATGAGCAGTTCTTC. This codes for CASSFRGGSSYNEQFF.

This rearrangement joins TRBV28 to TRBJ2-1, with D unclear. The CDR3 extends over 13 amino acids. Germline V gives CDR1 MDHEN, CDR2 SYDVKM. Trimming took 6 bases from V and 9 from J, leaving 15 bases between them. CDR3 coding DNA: TGTGCCAGCAGCCCCACTCGGGTGGGTGAGCAGTTCTTC. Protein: CASSPTRVGEQFF.